These 17 T cell receptor beta chains were sequenced from one sample in a study of OX40 agonist ivuxolimab in advanced cancers. TCRdb's table, derived via immunoSEQ multiplex PCR, lists solely in-frame clones and lacks some. The sample lists tens of thousands of clones, roughly nine tenths occurring once. Material: CD4+ or CD8+ T cells sorted from blood, obtained in a trial of the OX40 agonist ivuxolimab. All receptors come from an adult with an advanced solid tumor such as melanoma, head and neck, liver or kidney cancer.

This clone was observed once. CDR3 DNA: TGTGCCAGCAGCGCCACGCGGTTACCGCATTTT. Translating it yields CASSATRLPHF. This chain connects TRBV28 to TRBJ1-5; D gene ambiguous. V lost 6 bases to trimming and J lost 15 bases, with 15 bases between them. The CDR3 covers 11 residues. The germline V gene encodes CDR1 MDHEN and CDR2 SYDVKM. Using reference TRBV28 and TRBJ1-5 for the parts outside the CDR3, the full variable domain is DVKVTQSSRYLVKRTGEKVFLECVQDMDHENMFWYRQDPGLGLRLIYFSYDVKMKEKGDIPEGYSVSREKKERFSLILESASTNQTSMYLCASSATRLPHFGDGTRLSIL.

The chain links TRBV7-9 to TRBJ2-1; no clear D. V lost 3 bases to trimming and J lost 0 bases, with 9 bases between them. The CDR3 totals 15 residues. Germline loops: CDR1 SEHNR, CDR2 FQNEAQ (reference sequence). This CDR3 is CASSFGPSSYNEQFF. CDR3 nucleotides: TGTGCCAGCAGCTTTGGGCCTAGCTCCTACAATGAGCAGTTCTTC.

This clone was seen just once. The V call is TRBV4-2, the J call TRBJ1-2; TRBD1 is a possible D gene (5 bases). This CDR3 spans 15 amino acids. The germline V gene has CDR1 LGHNA and CDR2 YNFKEQ. Trimming left V 6 bases short and J 4 bases short, with 18 bases between. As DNA, the CDR3 is TGTGCCAGCAGTGCCGGGACCCGGATCGGCTATGGCTACACCTTC. This codes for CASSAGTRIGYGYTF.

The chain carries TRBV5-6 and TRBJ1-2, with D perhaps matching TRBD1 (5 bases). Germline V gives CDR1 SGHDT, CDR2 YYEEEE. CDR3 length equals 13 residues. V was shortened by 1 base and J by 4 bases, with 8 bases between the two germline ends. The CDR3 DNA sequence: TGTGCCAGCAGCTTGAATCAGGGCTATGGCTACACCTTC. Its translation: CASSLNQGYGYTF.

The chain recombines TRBV7-9 with TRBJ2-1, with D perhaps matching TRBD1 or TRBD2 (6 bases each). This CDR3 has 14 amino acids. The germline V and J ends were trimmed by 5 bases and 10 bases, with 18 bases remaining between them. Germline CDR1 and CDR2: SEHNR and FQNEAQ (reference sequence). CDR3 nucleotide sequence: TGTGCCAGCAGCCCCCTTGTGGGGGGCCCCGAGCAGTTCTTC. This gives the protein CASSPLVGGPEQFF.

The chain combines TRBV6-4 with TRBJ2-7; D not resolved. The CDR3 length is 14 residues. Germline V lookup: CDR1 MRHNA, CDR2 SNTAGT. The ends were cut back, 0 bases at V and 0 bases at J, with 6 bases in the middle. The CDR3 sequence: CASSDSWSSYEQYF. For the CDR3, the DNA is TGTGCCAGCAGTGACTCTTGGAGCTCCTACGAGCAGTACTTC.

This chain uses TRBV5-4 with TRBJ1-2, with 11 bases fitting TRBD1. The CDR3 is 19 amino acids. Per the germline V gene, CDR1 is SGHNT and CDR2 is YYREEE (reference sequence). V was pared by 4 bases and J by 3 bases, with 17 bases of the junction left unmatched. The CDR3 loop is CASSLGAGRDRGNDYGYTF. The DNA of the CDR3 is TGTGCCAGCAGCCTTGGTGCGGGCCGGGACAGGGGGAACGACTATGGCTACACCTTC.

The V gene is TRBV9, the J gene TRBJ1-3; no firm D call. V was pared by 2 bases and J by 4 bases, with 7 bases between. The CDR3 totals 13 residues. From germline, CDR1 is SGDLS and CDR2 YYNGEE. The CDR3 nucleotides read TGTGCCAGCAGCGTTCCGCCGGGAAACACCATATATTTT. It specifies CASSVPPGNTIYF.

This rearrangement joins TRBV5-1 to TRBJ2-2, with 14 bases fitting TRBD2. Per germline, CDR1 SGHRS and CDR2 YFSETQ. This CDR3 has 19 residues. The V gene end was trimmed by 3 bases and the J gene end by 4 bases; junction bases not matched to a gene: 11. This chain's CDR3 is CASSSPGTSGGRFTGELFF. CDR3 nucleotide sequence: TGCGCCAGCAGCTCACCCGGGACTAGCGGGGGAAGGTTCACCGGGGAGCTGTTTTTT. The variable domain in full, with the rest retrieved from reference TRBV5-1 and TRBJ2-2, is KAGVTQTPRYLIKTRGQQVTLSCSPISGHRSVSWYQQTPGQGLQFLFEYFSETQRNKGNFPGRFSGRQFSNSRSEMNVSTLELGDSALYLCASSSPGTSGGRFTGELFFGEGSRLTVL.

V gene TRBV29-1 combines with J gene TRBJ1-2, with TRBD1 matching over 9 bases. The germline V gene encodes CDR1 SQVTM and CDR2 ANQGSEA. The ends lost 6 bases at V and 4 bases at J; junction bases unmatched: 15. This CDR3 comprises 16 residues. The CDR3 sequence: CSVPSEGQGTIYGYTF. Here the CDR3 DNA reads TGCAGCGTACCCTCCGAAGGACAGGGGACGATCTATGGCTACACCTTC. Variable domain in full (rest from reference TRBV29-1 and TRBJ1-2): SAVISQKPSRDICQRGTSLTIQCQVDSQVTMMFWYRQQPGQSLTLIATANQGSEATYESGFVIDKFPISRPNLTFSTLTVSNMSPEDSSIYLCSVPSEGQGTIYGYTFGSGTRLTVV.

The chain combines TRBV9 with TRBJ2-2; the D is unclear. V lost 0 bases to trimming and J lost 6 bases, with 6 bases between them. CDR3 length equals 13 residues. Germline CDR1 SGDLS, CDR2 YYNGEE. The CDR3 sequence: CASSVGGPGELFF. The CDR3 bases are TGTGCCAGCAGCGTAGGAGGCCCCGGGGAGCTGTTTTTT.

The rearrangement joins TRBV27 to TRBJ2-1; 8 bases are a match to TRBD1. The junction had 3 bases not matched to a gene; V was cut back by 2 bases and J by 3 bases. Looked up from germline, CDR1 is MNHEY and CDR2 is SMNVEV (reference sequence). The CDR3 has 15 residues. CDR3 protein: CASSLDGTGYNEQFF. DNA for the CDR3: TGTGCCAGCAGTTTAGACGGGACAGGCTACAATGAGCAGTTCTTC.

CDR3 DNA sequence: TGTGCCAGCAGCTTGGTGCGGGAGAACACAGATACGCAGTATTTT. Protein product: CASSLVRENTDTQYF. V is TRBV5-6 and J is TRBJ2-3; 7 nucleotides line up with TRBD2. Germline V CDR1 and CDR2: SGHDT, YYEEEE. The CDR3 is 15 amino acids. With 0 bases clipped from V and 2 bases from J, the junction kept 3 bases outside the gene matches.

The chain is built from TRBV7-2 and TRBJ2-7; possible D gene TRBD2, 6 bases. Germline assignment: CDR1 SGHTA and CDR2 FQGNSA. Trimming took off 3 bases at V and 3 bases at J, with 9 bases between the two ends. This CDR3 has 13 residues. The CDR3 nucleotides are TGTGCCAGCAGCTTCGGGGGAATCTACGAGCAGTACTTC. This codes for CASSFGGIYEQYF.

The chain uses TRBV28 and TRBJ2-1; TRBD2 matches at 7 bases. V was clipped by 2 bases and J by 4 bases; unmatched bases: 2. This CDR3 region has 14 residues. Per the germline V gene, CDR1 is MDHEN and CDR2 is SYDVKM. The DNA of the CDR3 is TGTGCCAGCAGTTTAGCGGGAGAGTACAATGAGCAGTTCTTC. Translation gives CASSLAGEYNEQFF.

The chain is built from TRBV7-9 and TRBJ2-7; TRBD1 agrees at 7 bases. The ends lost 3 bases at V and 2 bases at J; junction bases unmatched: 10. The V gene's germline CDR1 is SEHNR and CDR2 FQNEAQ (reference sequence). This CDR3 is built from 16 residues. The CDR3 sequence is CASSFVLRGPTYEQYF. In nucleotides, the CDR3 is TGTGCCAGCAGCTTCGTACTAAGGGGGCCAACCTACGAGCAGTACTTC.

J is TRBJ1-2 and V is TRBV7-2; TRBD1 matches 7 bases. In germline, CDR1 is SGHTA, CDR2 FQGNSA. The length of the CDR3 is 16 residues. V was pared by 3 bases and J by 3 bases, with 10 bases of the junction left unmatched. CDR3 protein: CASSFTGEWEYYGYTF. The CDR3 DNA reads as TGTGCCAGCAGCTTCACAGGGGAATGGGAGTACTATGGCTACACCTTC.